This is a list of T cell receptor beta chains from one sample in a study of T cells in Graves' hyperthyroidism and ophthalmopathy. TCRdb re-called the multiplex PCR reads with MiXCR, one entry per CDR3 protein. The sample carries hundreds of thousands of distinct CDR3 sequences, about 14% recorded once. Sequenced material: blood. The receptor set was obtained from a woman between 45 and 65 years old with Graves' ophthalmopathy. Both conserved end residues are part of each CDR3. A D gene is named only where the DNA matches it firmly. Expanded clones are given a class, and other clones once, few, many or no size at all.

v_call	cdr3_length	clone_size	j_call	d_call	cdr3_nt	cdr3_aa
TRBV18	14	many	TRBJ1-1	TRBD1	TGTGCCAGCTCACTTAAAGACAGGGGCACTGAAGCTTTCTTT	CASSLKDRGTEAFF
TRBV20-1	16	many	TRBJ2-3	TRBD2	TGCAGTGCTATAAAGACTAGCGGGAGTGGCCCAGATACGCAGTATTTT	CSAIKTSGSGPDTQYF
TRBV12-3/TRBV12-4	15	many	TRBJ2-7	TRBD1	TGTGCCAGCAGTTTCTCGGGACAGGGGGCCTACGAGCAGTACTTC	CASSFSGQGAYEQYF
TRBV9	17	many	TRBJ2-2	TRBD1	TGTGCCAGCAGCGTAGCCGCAGGGACAGGGGGTGTCGGGGAGCTGTTTTTT	CASSVAAGTGGVGELFF
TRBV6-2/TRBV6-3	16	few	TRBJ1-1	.	TGTGCCAGCAGTTACATGGGGGGCCCCGCGAACACTGAAGCTTTCTTT	CASSYMGGPANTEAFF
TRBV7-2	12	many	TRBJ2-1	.	TGTGCCAGCAGCGCCCGATCCAATGAGCAGTTCTTC	CASSARSNEQFF
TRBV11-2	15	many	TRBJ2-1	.	TGTGCCAGCAGCACTATGGTCGGGATGTACAATGAGCAGTTCTTC	CASSTMVGMYNEQFF
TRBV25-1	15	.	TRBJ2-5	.	TGTGCCAGCAGTGAATATTCAGGGGCACAAGAGACCCAGTACTTC	CASSEYSGAQETQYF
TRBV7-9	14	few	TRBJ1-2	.	TGTGCCAGCAGCTTTGATGTCTTTTACTATGGCTACACCTTC	CASSFDVFYYGYTF
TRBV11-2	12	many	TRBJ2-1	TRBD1	TGTGCCAGCAGCCCCGACAGGGGTGAGCAGTTCTTC	CASSPDRGEQFF
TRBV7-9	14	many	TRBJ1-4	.	TGTGCCAGCAGCATCCGGGACCGCGATGAAAAACTGTTTTTT	CASSIRDRDEKLFF
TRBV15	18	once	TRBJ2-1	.	TGTGCCACCAGCAGAGACCCCCCCACTAGGGGATCCTACAATGAGCAGTTCTTC	CATSRDPPTRGSYNEQFF
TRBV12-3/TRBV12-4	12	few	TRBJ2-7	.	TGTGCCAGCAGTTCCGTGGCGTACGAGCAGTACTTC	CASSSVAYEQYF
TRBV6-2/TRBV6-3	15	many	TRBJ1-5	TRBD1	TGTGCCAGCACCGGGACAGGAGTGAGCAATCAGCCCCAGCATTTT	CASTGTGVSNQPQHF
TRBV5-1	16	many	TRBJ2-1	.	TGCGCCAGCAGCTTGGGAGACTCAGAGATTGGCAATGAGCAGTTCTTC	CASSLGDSEIGNEQFF
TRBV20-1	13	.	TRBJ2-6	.	TGCAGTGCACGGGACGGCAGTACTGCCGTCCTGACTTTC	CSARDGSTAVLTF
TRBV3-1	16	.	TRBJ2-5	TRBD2	TGTGCCAGCTCACCAGGGCTAGCGGGAAGTCAGGAGACCCAGTACTTC	CASSPGLAGSQETQYF
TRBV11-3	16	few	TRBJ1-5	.	TGTGCCAGCAGCTTAGGATCCTCCCGGGAGGTTCAGCCCCAGCATTTT	CASSLGSSREVQPQHF
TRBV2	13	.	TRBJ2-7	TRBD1	TGTGCCAGCAGAAGGGACAGCCACTACGAGCAGTACTTC	CASRRDSHYEQYF
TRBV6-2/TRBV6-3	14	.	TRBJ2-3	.	TGTGCCAGCAGTTCTCGGACAGACACAGATACGCAGTATTTT	CASSSRTDTDTQYF
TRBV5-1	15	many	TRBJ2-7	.	TGCGCCAGCAGCGGTGGGGGAGGCCGCTCCTACGAGCAGTACTTC	CASSGGGGRSYEQYF
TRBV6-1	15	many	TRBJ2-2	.	TGTGCCAGCAGTACCGGGACAAACATCGCCGGGGAGCTGTTTTTT	CASSTGTNIAGELFF
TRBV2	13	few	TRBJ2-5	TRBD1	TGTGCCACCACAGGGGGTTCCCAAGAGACCCAGTACTTC	CATTGGSQETQYF
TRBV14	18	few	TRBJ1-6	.	TGTGCCAGCAGCCAAGGAACGACCTTTGGGGTATATAATTCACCCCTCCACTTT	CASSQGTTFGVYNSPLHF
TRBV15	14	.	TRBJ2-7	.	TGTGCCACCAGCAGAGGTGGCACAACCTACGAGCAGTACTTC	CATSRGGTTYEQYF
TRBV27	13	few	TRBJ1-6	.	TGTGCCAGCACCCTAGGCTGGGGTTCACCCCTCCACTTT	CASTLGWGSPLHF
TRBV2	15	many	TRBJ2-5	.	TGTGCCAGCAGATCCTGGGGGAATCTCGCGGAGACCCAGTACTTC	CASRSWGNLAETQYF
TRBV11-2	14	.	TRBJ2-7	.	TGTGCCAGCAGCTTGGGGGGGGGGACAAACGAGCAGTACTTC	CASSLGGGTNEQYF
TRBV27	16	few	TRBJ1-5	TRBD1	TGTGCCAGCAGTTTATTCGGACAGGGGGCCCCTCAGCCCCAGCATTTT	CASSLFGQGAPQPQHF
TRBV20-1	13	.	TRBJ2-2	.	TGCAGTGCTAGCTCCCCAGGGACCGGGGAGCTGTTTTTT	CSASSPGTGELFF
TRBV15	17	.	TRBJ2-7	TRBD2	TGTGCCACCAGCAGAGGGGGGACTAGCGGGAGTTTGAGCGAGCAGTACTTC	CATSRGGTSGSLSEQYF
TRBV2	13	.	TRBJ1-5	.	TGTGCCGGCAGTCGGGTGAACAATCAGCCCCAGCATTTT	CAGSRVNNQPQHF
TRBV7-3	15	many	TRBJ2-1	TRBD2	TGTGCCAGCAGCTTACTAGCGGGAGGGAACAATGAGCAGTTCTTC	CASSLLAGGNNEQFF
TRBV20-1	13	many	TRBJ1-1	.	TGCAGTGGGAACAGGGATGCGAACACTGAAGCTTTCTTT	CSGNRDANTEAFF
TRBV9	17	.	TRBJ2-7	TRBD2	TGTGCCAGCAGCCCCCGTCTAGCGGGACCGAGCTCCTACGAGCAGTACTTC	CASSPRLAGPSSYEQYF
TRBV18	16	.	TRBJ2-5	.	TGTGCCAGCTCACCAGGGGGGAGTACAAGACGAGAGACCCAGTACTTC	CASSPGGSTRRETQYF
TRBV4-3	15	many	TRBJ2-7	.	TGCGCCAGCAGCCAAGATACGGGGAGCTCCTACGAGCAGTACTTC	CASSQDTGSSYEQYF
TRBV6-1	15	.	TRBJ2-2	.	TGTGCCAGCAGTGAAGCGGCGGACTCCACCGGGGAGCTGTTTTTT	CASSEAADSTGELFF
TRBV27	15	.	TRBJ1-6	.	TGTGCCAGCAGTTTAGCGACAAGGGGTCTTTCACCCCTCCACTTT	CASSLATRGLSPLHF
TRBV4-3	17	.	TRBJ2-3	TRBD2	TGCGCCAGCAGCCAAGGGGCGGGAGTTCTAGGCACAGATACGCAGTATTTT	CASSQGAGVLGTDTQYF
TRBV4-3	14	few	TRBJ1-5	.	TGCGCCAGCAGCCAAGATCGCGTCTATCAGCCCCAGCATTTT	CASSQDRVYQPQHF
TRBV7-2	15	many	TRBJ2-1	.	TGTGCCAGCAGCTCAGACAGGACCACCTACAATGAGCAGTTCTTC	CASSSDRTTYNEQFF
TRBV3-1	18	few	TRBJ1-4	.	TGTGCCAGCAGCCCAACGCGGGGGCGACGATCAACTAATGAAAAACTGTTTTTT	CASSPTRGRRSTNEKLFF
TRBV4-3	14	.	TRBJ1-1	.	TGCGCCAGCAGCCCCCAGGGGCGAGGTACGGAAGCTTTCTTT	CASSPQGRGTEAFF
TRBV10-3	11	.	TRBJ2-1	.	TGTGCCAGTCTGGTGGGCAATGAGCAGTTCTTC	CASLVGNEQFF
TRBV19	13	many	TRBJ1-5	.	TGTGCCAGCAGTATAGTAGGCAATCAGCCCCAGCATTTT	CASSIVGNQPQHF
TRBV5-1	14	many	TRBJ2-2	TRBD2	TGCGCCAGCAGCTTGGGGCTAGCGGACGGGGAGCTGTTTTTT	CASSLGLADGELFF
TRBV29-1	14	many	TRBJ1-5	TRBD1	TGCAGCGCCGCGGACAGGGGTGTCAATCAGCCCCAGCATTTT	CSAADRGVNQPQHF